This T cell receptor (beta chain) was retrieved from a study of T cells in localized non-small cell lung cancer (TCRdb year 2020). For the study in its entirety: Comparing tumors with uninvolved tumor-adjacent lungs, the study looked at the T cell repertoires of 200 to 250 patients with early-stage NSCLC. The cohort was made up of hundreds of treatment-naive NSCLC patients whose localized lung tumors had been resected. The mean age of the NSCLC patients was around 65 years, with 120 to 150 men and 95 to 110 women. What the study reported, not specific to this receptor: Longer overall survival was associated with higher T cell density in blood, whereas shorter survival was associated with higher clonality in adjacent lung. Of the top 100 tumor clones, a median of 57 were detected in paired uninvolved adjacent lung; under 35 were also among that lung's top 100. Because of the exploratory design, TCR variables were selected using unadjusted p-values without false-discovery rate correction. Uninvolved tumor-adjacent lung showed the highest T cell clonality, higher than tumor, which suggests more focused antigenic responses in the uninvolved tumor-adjacent lung. Because multi-region tumor sequencing was not done, intratumor heterogeneity could not be ruled out.

There are 15 amino acids in the CDR3, from cysteine to phenylalanine inclusive. Only CDR3 DNA remains: 45 bases, in frame from the first base. Unmatched junction bases come to 12, with V trimmed by 5 bases and J by 5 bases. Taken from the germline V gene, the CDR1 and CDR2 loops are SGHTA and FQGNSA. The immunoSEQ Assay was used to sequence TCR beta CDR3 regions from DNA. The source study handled its data this way. To compute T cell density, TCR beta template counts were normalized to usable DNA, which was estimated by amplifying housekeeping genes. Richness was estimated with the preseqR package, extrapolating to 400,000 templates for PBMC samples and 120,000 templates for tissue samples. Clonality was calculated as one minus Pielou's evenness. Tissue-enriched TCRs were identified by differential abundance testing using productive amino-acid clonotypes, minimum total count 5 and alpha 0.1. Repertoire overlap between compartments was quantified with the Jaccard Index and Morisita Overlap Index. GLIPH clustered TCR beta CDR3s with public tetramer-defined viral CDR3s; viral motifs required at least three viral sequences plus V-gene enrichment. TCRdb holds this immuneACCESS table with in-frame rearrangements only. Some clones are missing; in checked studies, unresolved V genes explain under half, and the rest has no known cause. V and J calls and clone size come straight from that table; D and trimming were deduced from the DNA. The sample table contains fewer than 25,000 clones; only one count was recorded for about 92% of them. About 16% of the sample goes to the ten largest clones.

To note about this clone: Its recognized antigen is unknown. The input lacks base qualities; no much larger clone sits a single base away.

At diagnosis, tumor, uninvolved tumor-adjacent lung and peripheral blood were collected and then preserved as a mix of FFPE and fresh-frozen material. For TCR repertoire profiling, blood samples were analyzed in the form of peripheral blood mononuclear cells. Sample: peripheral blood, taken before any cancer treatment. In this chain, TRBV7-2 is recombined with TRBJ2-7, with TRBD1 identical over 7 junction bases. The clonotype was recovered from a man aged 40 to 70 with stage III squamous cell lung carcinoma. CDR3 loop: CASSRMKGALDEQYF. The nucleotide sequence is TGTGCCAGCAGCCGAATGAAGGGGGCCTTGGACGAGCAGTACTTC.